One sample yielded the 27 T cell receptor beta chains listed below, sequenced in a study of shared T cell receptors in the human thymus. Sequencing used immunoSEQ multiplex PCR; TCRdb keeps in-frame clones, though not all of them. Here the sample spans some 700,000 clones, roughly 88% being singletons. This sample also appeared in a second study, on human thymus T cells.

The sample consisted of thymocytes. Every receptor here comes from a girl under two years old with a congenital heart defect.

V and J are TRBV27 and TRBJ1-2, with TRBD1 identical over 7 bases. V was pared by 6 bases and J by 4 bases, with 2 bases of the junction left unmatched. The CDR3 is 12 residues long. The germline gives CDR1 MNHEY, CDR2 SMNVEV (reference sequence). The CDR3 DNA sequence: TGTGCCAGCAGGGGACAGAGCTATGGCTACACCTTC. The encoded protein is CASRGQSYGYTF.

This clone showed up just a few times. The V and J genes are TRBV5-4 and TRBJ2-7, with TRBD2 matching over 11 bases. The germline gives CDR1 SGHNT, CDR2 YYREEE (reference sequence). The CDR3 spans 16 residues. J lost 0 bases, V lost 4 bases, and 6 bases had no gene match. The CDR3, as DNA: TGTGCCAGCAGCCAGGGACTAGCGGCCACCTCCTACGAGCAGTACTTC. It codes for CASSQGLAATSYEQYF.

CDR3 coding DNA: TGTGCCAGCAGCTTAGAGGAGTTGGACAGGACGTTCTACACCGGGGAGCTGTTTTTT. Translating gives CASSLEELDRTFYTGELFF. The gene calls are TRBV7-2 and TRBJ2-2, with 7 bases aligning to TRBD1. V trimming: 1 base; J trimming: 3 bases; junction bases outside the gene matches: 14. Germline loops: CDR1 SGHTA, CDR2 FQGNSA. The CDR3 covers 19 residues.

The chain recombines TRBV5-1 with TRBJ1-1; 8 nucleotides line up with TRBD1. The CDR3 is made up of 16 amino acids. Germline V CDR1 and CDR2: SGHRS, YFSETQ. The trim removed 2 bases at V and 3 bases at J, leaving 9 bases unmatched. The CDR3 coding sequence is TGCGCCAGCAGCTTCGGACAGGGAGGAATGGACACTGAAGCTTTCTTT. Protein: CASSFGQGGMDTEAFF.

The chain recombines TRBV6-1 with TRBJ2-3, with unresolved D. Trimming removed 6 bases at V and 4 bases at J, with 5 bases between. In germline, CDR1 is MNHNS, CDR2 SASEGT. This CDR3 has 11 amino acids. CDR3 amino acids: CASSYADTQYF. Here the CDR3 DNA reads TGTGCCAGCAGCTACGCAGATACGCAGTATTTT.

The chain links TRBV5-1 to TRBJ1-1, with TRBD1 matching 7 bases. This CDR3 has 13 amino acids. V was pared by 2 bases and J by 8 bases, with 6 bases of the junction left unmatched. Germline assignment: CDR1 SGHRS and CDR2 YFSETQ. CDR3 DNA sequence: TGCGCCAGCAGCTTAACTACAGGGGAGGAAGCTTTCTTT. This translates into CASSLTTGEEAFF.

The chain joins TRBV7-9 to TRBJ1-1; the D is unclear. CDR1 and CDR2 from the germline V gene are SEHNR and FQNEAQ (reference sequence). The germline V and J ends were trimmed by 2 bases and 3 bases, with 7 bases remaining between them. This CDR3 has 13 amino acids. Here the CDR3 DNA reads TGTGCCAGCAGCTTAATTCAGTACACTGAAGCTTTCTTT. Its protein is CASSLIQYTEAFF.

The V call is TRBV2, the J call TRBJ2-7; 9 bases line up with TRBD2. The CDR3 has 17 amino acids. Trimming cost V 10 bases and J 2 bases; bases outside gene matches: 18. Germline V gene lookup returns CDR1 SNHLY and CDR2 FYNNEI. CDR3 DNA sequence: TGTGCCACCGCCCAAACTCAAAGGGCGGGGGGGGCCTACGAGCAGTACTTC. It specifies CATAQTQRAGGAYEQYF.

The chain is built from TRBV28 and TRBJ2-2; maybe TRBD2 (5 bases). The germline V gene has CDR1 MDHEN and CDR2 SYDVKM. Trimming left V 0 bases short and J 2 bases short, with 10 bases between. The CDR3 loop spans 16 amino acids. CDR3 protein: CASSLWDSRNTGELFF. CDR3 nucleotide sequence: TGTGCCAGCAGTTTATGGGACTCTAGAAACACCGGGGAGCTGTTTTTT.

The chain uses TRBV5-6 and TRBJ1-5; 9 nucleotides align to TRBD1. V lost 4 bases and J lost 3; bases outside the gene matches: 5. From germline, CDR1 is SGHDT and CDR2 YYEEEE. CDR3 length: 15 residues. CDR3 sequence (DNA): TGTGCCAGCAGCCTACAGGGGGCTGACAATCAGCCCCAGCATTTT. This translates into CASSLQGADNQPQHF. Variable domain in full (rest from reference TRBV5-6 and TRBJ1-5): DAGVTQSPTHLIKTRGQQVTLRCSPKSGHDTVSWYQQALGQGPQFIFQYYEEEERQRGNFPDRFSGHQFPNYSSELNVNALLLGDSALYLCASSLQGADNQPQHFGDGTRLSIL.

V is TRBV19 and J is TRBJ2-1; no firm D call. Deletions cut 7 bases from V and 7 bases from J, with 14 bases between. CDR1 and CDR2 (germline): LNHDA, SQIVND (reference sequence). The CDR3 extends over 13 amino acids. Written as DNA, the CDR3 is TGTGCCAGTAATACCTCAGGTCGGAATGAGCAGTTCTTC. This gives the protein CASNTSGRNEQFF.

This clone was seen more than once but under ten times. V and J are TRBV14 and TRBJ2-3, with D perhaps matching TRBD1 (5 bases). V was clipped by 0 bases and J by 3 bases, with 7 bases between them. Germline V gives CDR1 SGHDN, CDR2 FVKESK. The CDR3 runs 14 residues. CDR3 nucleotide sequence: TGTGCCAGCAGCCAAGACTCAGGGACAGATACGCAGTATTTT. The encoded protein is CASSQDSGTDTQYF.

This clone was seen a handful of times. The chain has TRBV27 and TRBJ2-2, with D possibly TRBD2 on 7 matching bases. The CDR3 spans 15 residues. V lost 2 bases to trimming and J lost 2 bases, with 9 bases between them. The germline V gene has CDR1 MNHEY and CDR2 SMNVEV (reference sequence). The CDR3 sequence is CASSLGGANTGELFF. CDR3 sequence (DNA): TGTGCCAGCAGTTTAGGGGGGGCCAACACCGGGGAGCTGTTTTTT.

The chain combines TRBV11-2 with TRBJ1-2, with 7 bases aligning to TRBD1. Germline trimming cut 4 bases from V and 7 bases from J; bases unmatched to any gene: 12. This CDR3 contains 15 residues. From germline, CDR1 is SGHAT and CDR2 FQNNGV. Here the CDR3 reads CASSSIDRAGFGYTF. In DNA, the CDR3 is TGTGCCAGCAGCTCCATCGACAGGGCCGGTTTTGGCTACACCTTC.

This rearrangement joins TRBV5-6 to TRBJ2-2, with TRBD2 as a possible D gene (5 bases). Germline-derived CDR1 and CDR2 are SGHDT and YYEEEE. The CDR3 spans 13 residues. V was clipped by 3 bases and J by 5 bases, with 8 bases between them. The CDR3 nucleotides read TGTGCCAGCAGCTCCCGACTAACCGGGGAGCTGTTTTTT. Encoded protein: CASSSRLTGELFF.

The chain carries TRBV28 and TRBJ2-1, with 8 bases matching TRBD2. Per the germline V gene, CDR1 is MDHEN and CDR2 is SYDVKM. This CDR3 spans 17 amino acids. Trimming at V came to 2 bases and at J to 0 bases, leaving 6 bases not matched to a gene. The CDR3 is CASSLPGGDSSYNEQFF. CDR3 nucleotides: TGTGCCAGCAGTTTACCCGGGGGGGATAGCTCCTACAATGAGCAGTTCTTC.

This clone has just a few counts. The genes are TRBV18 and TRBJ1-3; D is ambiguous. Germline V lookup: CDR1 KGHSH, CDR2 LQKENI. The CDR3 length is 16 residues. V lost 2 bases and J 3 bases, leaving 14 bases between the germline ends. The CDR3 coding sequence is TGTGCCAGCTCACCAGTGGTTAGACTGTATGGAAACACCATATATTTT. Its protein product is CASSPVVRLYGNTIYF. Complete variable domain (other parts from reference TRBV18 and TRBJ1-3): NAGVMQNPRHLVRRRGQEARLRCSPMKGHSHVYWYRQLPEEGLKFMVYLQKENIIDESGMPKERFSAEFPKEGPSILRIQQVVRGDSAAYFCASSPVVRLYGNTIYFGEGSWLTVV.

This sequence joins TRBV5-4 and TRBJ1-3, with 11 positions matching TRBD1. This CDR3 contains 15 residues. Germline CDR1 SGHNT, CDR2 YYREEE (reference sequence). The ends lost 4 bases at V and 2 bases at J; junction bases unmatched: 2. CDR3 amino acids: CASSEDRGPGNTIYF. In nucleotides, the CDR3 is TGTGCCAGCAGCGAGGACAGGGGGCCTGGAAACACCATATATTTT.

This chain uses TRBV19 with TRBJ2-5, with TRBD1 matching 8 bases. This CDR3 has 12 residues. V gave up 9 bases and J gave up 4 bases; unmatched junction bases: 4. Germline-derived CDR1 and CDR2 are LNHDA and SQIVND (reference sequence). The CDR3 protein is CARRTGRETQYF. CDR3 DNA: TGTGCCAGGAGGACAGGGCGAGAGACCCAGTACTTC.

This clone appeared a few times. The chain is built from TRBV19 and TRBJ1-1; possibly TRBD1 for D (6 bases). Germline CDR1 reads LNHDA; CDR2 reads SQIVND (reference sequence). The CDR3 length is 15 residues. The V end was cut by 3 bases, the J end by 0 bases, with 11 bases between. Written as DNA, the CDR3 is TGTGCCAGTAGTATTAGAAGGGACATGAACACTGAAGCTTTCTTT. Protein sequence: CASSIRRDMNTEAFF. Full variable domain (remainder filled in from reference TRBV19 and TRBJ1-1): DGGITQSPKYLFRKEGQNVTLSCEQNLNHDAMYWYRQDPGQGLRLIYYSQIVNDFQKGDIAEGYSVSREKKESFPLTVTSAQKNPTAFYLCASSIRRDMNTEAFFGQGTRLTVV.

The chain joins TRBV7-9 to TRBJ2-1, with 7 bases that match TRBD2. This CDR3 has 16 residues. Trimming took 3 bases from V and 1 from J; bases not matched to a gene: 6. The germline gives CDR1 SEHNR, CDR2 FQNEAQ (reference sequence). The CDR3 here is CASSLTSGGSYNEQFF. The CDR3 nucleotides read TGTGCCAGCAGCTTGACCTCGGGGGGTTCCTACAATGAGCAGTTCTTC.

This chain connects TRBV28 to TRBJ2-1; D is uncertain. The germline gives CDR1 MDHEN, CDR2 SYDVKM. Trimming took off 2 bases at V and 4 bases at J, with 9 bases between the two ends. This CDR3 spans 14 amino acids. The DNA for the CDR3 is TGTGCCAGCAGTTTAGTAGTCGGGTACAATGAGCAGTTCTTC. It yields the protein CASSLVVGYNEQFF.

In this sample, this clone turned up once. This chain connects TRBV5-1 to TRBJ2-1; D is unresolved. V was pared by 6 bases and J by 3 bases, with 7 bases between. The CDR3 has 12 residues. Germline V lookup: CDR1 SGHRS, CDR2 YFSETQ. The CDR3 bases are TGCGCCAGCACGGGTAGCTACAATGAGCAGTTCTTC. Protein sequence: CASTGSYNEQFF.

The rearrangement uses TRBV14 and TRBJ1-6; 10 bases fit TRBD1. The CDR3 totals 18 residues. The germline gives CDR1 SGHDN, CDR2 FVKESK. The V gene end was trimmed by 4 bases and the J gene end by 6 bases; junction bases not matched to a gene: 12. This CDR3 reads CASSLGPPGTGVNSPLHF. CDR3 sequence (DNA): TGTGCCAGCAGCCTCGGACCTCCCGGGACAGGGGTTAATTCACCCCTCCACTTT.

The rearrangement joins TRBV18 to TRBJ1-2; a possible D gene is TRBD1 (5 bases). The germline V and J ends were trimmed by 2 bases and 6 bases, with 13 bases remaining between them. The CDR3 is made up of 14 amino acids. CDR1 KGHSH and CDR2 LQKENI come from the germline V gene. The DNA of the CDR3 is TGTGCCAGCTCACCATCCCCGGGGGAGGATGGCTACACCTTC. Its translation is CASSPSPGEDGYTF.

This clone was observed a few times. This chain connects TRBV28 to TRBJ2-5; tentative D call: TRBD2 (6 bases). This CDR3 is 16 amino acids long. Per germline, CDR1 MDHEN and CDR2 SYDVKM. V gave up 1 base and J gave up 5 bases, with 17 bases separating them. CDR3 sequence: CASSLLTRFGGETQYF. CDR3 nucleotide sequence: TGTGCCAGCAGTTTATTAACCCGGTTTGGAGGGGAGACCCAGTACTTC.

This clone was observed a single time. The V call is TRBV19, the J call TRBJ1-2; no firm D call. The length of the CDR3 is 13 residues. V was pared by 7 bases and J by 2 bases, with 11 bases between. The germline V gene has CDR1 LNHDA and CDR2 SQIVND (reference sequence). Here the CDR3 reads CASTQWLNYGYTF. CDR3 DNA: TGTGCCAGTACCCAGTGGTTGAACTATGGCTACACCTTC.